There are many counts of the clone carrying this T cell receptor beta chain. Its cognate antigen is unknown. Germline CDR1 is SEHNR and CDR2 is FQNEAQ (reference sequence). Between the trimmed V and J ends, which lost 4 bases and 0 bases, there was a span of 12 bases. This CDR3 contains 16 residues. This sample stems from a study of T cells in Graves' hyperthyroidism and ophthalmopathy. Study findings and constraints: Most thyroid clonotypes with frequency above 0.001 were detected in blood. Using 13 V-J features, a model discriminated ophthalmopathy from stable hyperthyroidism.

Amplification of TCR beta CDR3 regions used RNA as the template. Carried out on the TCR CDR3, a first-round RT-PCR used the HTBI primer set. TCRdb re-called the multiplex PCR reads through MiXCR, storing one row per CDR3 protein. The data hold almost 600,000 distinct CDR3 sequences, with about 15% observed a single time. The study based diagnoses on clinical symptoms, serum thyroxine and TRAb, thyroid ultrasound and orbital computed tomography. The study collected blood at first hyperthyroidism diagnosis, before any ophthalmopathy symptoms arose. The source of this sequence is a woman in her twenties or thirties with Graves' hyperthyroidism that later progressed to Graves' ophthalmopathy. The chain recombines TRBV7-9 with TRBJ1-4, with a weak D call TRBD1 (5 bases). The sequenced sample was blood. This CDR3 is CASSSRDGATNEKLFF. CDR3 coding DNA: TGTGCCAGCAGCTCGCGGGACGGCGCAACTAATGAAAAACTGTTTTTT.